These T cell receptor beta chains were read from a single sample in a study of T cells in Graves' hyperthyroidism and ophthalmopathy. One entry per CDR3 protein results from TCRdb running MiXCR on the multiplex PCR reads. The sample contains approximately 490,000 distinct CDR3 sequences, roughly 23% of which appear only once. The specimen was blood. The receptors derive from a woman aged 70-85 years with Graves' ophthalmopathy. CDR3s include the opening cysteine and the closing phenylalanine or tryptophan. The D gene is left open where the match is weak. Clone size is shown for a subset of rows, as once, few, many or a class of expanded clone.

v_gene	d_gene	abundance	j_gene	CDR3nt	CDR3aa
TRBV6-1	-	-	TRBJ1-1	TGTGCCAGCAGTTTCGACAGGAGGACTGAAGCTTTCTTT	CASSFDRRTEAFF
TRBV29-1	TRBD1	-	TRBJ1-1	TGCAGCGTTGTGGACAGGGCTTGGACTGAAGCTTTCTTT	CSVVDRAWTEAFF
TRBV10-3	TRBD1	-	TRBJ1-2	TGTGCCATCACCGAGGACAGGGCGGTCAAAGGCTACACCTTC	CAITEDRAVKGYTF
TRBV6-1	-	-	TRBJ2-5	TGTGCCAGCAGTGAGCGGACTTTACCCCTCCAAGAGACCCAGTACTTC	CASSERTLPLQETQYF
TRBV28	TRBD2	-	TRBJ2-5	TGTGCCAGCAGCGTCGGGACTAGCGGGACTTTCCAAGAGACCCAGTACTTC	CASSVGTSGTFQETQYF
TRBV3-1	TRBD2	-	TRBJ2-3	TGTGCCAGCAGCCAAGTAGGAGGTCTAGCGGGAGTTGATACGCAGTATTTT	CASSQVGGLAGVDTQYF
TRBV4-1	-	-	TRBJ1-6	TGCGCCAGCGGCCAAGGGGGGCCTGATTCACCCCTCCACTTT	CASGQGGPDSPLHF
TRBV5-5	-	many	TRBJ1-1	TGTGCCAGCAGTTCCCGGGAGGACGCTTTCTTT	CASSSREDAFF
TRBV12-3/TRBV12-4	-	few	TRBJ1-4	TGTGCCAGCAGGTCCTCTGGGGGGATAGAAAAACTGTTTTTT	CASRSSGGIEKLFF
TRBV12-5	TRBD1	few	TRBJ1-5	TGTGCTAGTGGTTTTCAACTTTGGGACAGGGCTCAGCCCCAGCATTTT	CASGFQLWDRAQPQHF
TRBV5-1	TRBD2	many	TRBJ2-7	TGCGCCAGCAGCGTCAGCGGGAGGGCCGCGTACGAGCAGTACTTC	CASSVSGRAAYEQYF
TRBV6-1	-	few	TRBJ2-1	TGTGCCAGCAGTGAAGGAGGAGACAGCTACAATGAGCAGTTCTTC	CASSEGGDSYNEQFF
TRBV28	TRBD1	many	TRBJ2-7	TGTGCCAGCAGTCCCTCGGACAGGTTATACGAGCAGTACTTC	CASSPSDRLYEQYF
TRBV3-1	-	many	TRBJ1-2	TGTGCCAGCAGCACCCGGGCCCAGGGCTACACCTTC	CASSTRAQGYTF
TRBV6-2/TRBV6-3	-	-	TRBJ2-2	TGTGCCAGCGGAAGAAGCGGGACCGGGGAGCTGTTTTTT	CASGRSGTGELFF
TRBV10-3	TRBD1	many	TRBJ1-2	TGTGCCATCAGTGATGCCAGGGGGAATAATGGCTACACCTTC	CAISDARGNNGYTF
TRBV19	TRBD2	few	TRBJ2-1	TGTGCCAGTAGTACCTCTAGCGGGAGATACAATGAGCAGTTCTTC	CASSTSSGRYNEQFF
TRBV19	TRBD1	few	TRBJ2-1	TGTGCCAGTAGTCAGCCGGGACAGGGGTACAATGAGCAGTTCTTC	CASSQPGQGYNEQFF
TRBV27	TRBD2	few	TRBJ2-7	TGTGCCAGCAGTGCCCAACGGGAGGGGAGGGAGCAGTACTTC	CASSAQREGREQYF
TRBV28	-	-	TRBJ2-5	TGTGCCAGCAGTTTCCCAGCGCGATTCCAAGAGACCCAGTACTTC	CASSFPARFQETQYF
TRBV12-3/TRBV12-4	-	many	TRBJ1-5	TGTGCCAGCAGTTTCGGGCAGAAAAATCAGCCCCAGCATTTT	CASSFGQKNQPQHF
TRBV7-7	TRBD2	few	TRBJ2-1	TGTGCTAGCAGTCTAGCGGAGACTAAGAACAATGAGCAGTTCTTC	CASSLAETKNNEQFF
TRBV18	-	once	TRBJ2-7	TGTGCCAGCTCACCACACTACGTCTACGAGCAGTACTTC	CASSPHYVYEQYF
TRBV5-1	TRBD2	-	TRBJ2-1	TGCGCCAGCAGCTTCCCAGTTAGCGGGAGGGCCCAGTTCTTC	CASSFPVSGRAQFF
TRBV6-2/TRBV6-3	-	few	TRBJ2-4	TGTGCCAGCAGTGGGGGCGGACTAGCCAAAAACATTCAGTACTTC	CASSGGGLAKNIQYF
TRBV5-1	TRBD1	few	TRBJ2-7	TGCGCCAGCAGCACGGGACAGTCGATCGAGCAGTACTTC	CASSTGQSIEQYF
TRBV7-9	TRBD1	few	TRBJ1-2	TGTGCCAGCAGCACGACAGGGGGCGGGGGCTACACCTTC	CASSTTGGGGYTF
TRBV28	TRBD1	few	TRBJ1-4	TGTGCCAGCAGTTCGGGGGGACAGGGTGGAAAACTGTTTTTT	CASSSGGQGGKLFF
TRBV12-3/TRBV12-4	TRBD2	-	TRBJ2-1	TGTGCCAGCAGTTTTCAACCGGGACTAGCGGGAGATGAGCAGTTCTTC	CASSFQPGLAGDEQFF